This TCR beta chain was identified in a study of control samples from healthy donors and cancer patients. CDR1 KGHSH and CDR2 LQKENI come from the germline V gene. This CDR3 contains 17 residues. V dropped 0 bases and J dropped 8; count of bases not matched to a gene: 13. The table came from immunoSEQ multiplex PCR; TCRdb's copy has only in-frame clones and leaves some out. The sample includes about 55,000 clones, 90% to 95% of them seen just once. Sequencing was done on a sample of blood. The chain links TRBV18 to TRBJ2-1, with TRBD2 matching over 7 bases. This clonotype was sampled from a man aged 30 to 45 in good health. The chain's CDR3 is CASSPPIGLVSGHEQFF. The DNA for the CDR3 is TGTGCCAGCTCACCACCGATAGGACTAGTATCAGGCCATGAGCAGTTCTTC. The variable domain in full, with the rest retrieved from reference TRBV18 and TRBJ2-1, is NAGVMQNPRHLVRRRGQEARLRCSPMKGHSHVYWYRQLPEEGLKFMVYLQKENIIDESGMPKERFSAEFPKEGPSILRIQQVVRGDSAAYFCASSPPIGLVSGHEQFFGPGTRLTVL.